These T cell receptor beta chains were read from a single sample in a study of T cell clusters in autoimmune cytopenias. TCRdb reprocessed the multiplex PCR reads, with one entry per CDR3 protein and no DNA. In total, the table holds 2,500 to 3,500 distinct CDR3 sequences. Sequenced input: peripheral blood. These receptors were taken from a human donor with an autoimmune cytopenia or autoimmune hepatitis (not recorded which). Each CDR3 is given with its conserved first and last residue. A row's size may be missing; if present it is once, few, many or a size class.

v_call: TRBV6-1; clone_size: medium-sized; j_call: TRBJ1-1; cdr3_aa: CASGPDRLGTEAFF
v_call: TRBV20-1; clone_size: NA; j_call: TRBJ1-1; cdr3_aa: CSATTGMNTEAFF
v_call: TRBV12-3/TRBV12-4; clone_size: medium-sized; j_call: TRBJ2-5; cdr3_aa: CASRPNRGLAGGKTQYF
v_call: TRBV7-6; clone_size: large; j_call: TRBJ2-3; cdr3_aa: CASSLSGGTDTQYF
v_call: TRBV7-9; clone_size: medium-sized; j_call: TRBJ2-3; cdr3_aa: CASSLGSLASHTDTQYF
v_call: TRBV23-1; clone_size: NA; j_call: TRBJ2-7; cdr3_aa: CASSPRPTGSYEQYF
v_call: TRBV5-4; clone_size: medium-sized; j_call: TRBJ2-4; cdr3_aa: CASSHPTTRNIQYF
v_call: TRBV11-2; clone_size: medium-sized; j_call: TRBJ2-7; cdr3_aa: CASSSDYEQYF
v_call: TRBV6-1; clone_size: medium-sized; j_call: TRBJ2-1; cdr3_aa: CASNLGGEQFF
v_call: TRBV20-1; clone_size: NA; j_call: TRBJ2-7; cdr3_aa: CSASSGGSTYEQYF
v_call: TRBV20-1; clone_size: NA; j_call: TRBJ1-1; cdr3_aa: CSAPPGALDTEAFF
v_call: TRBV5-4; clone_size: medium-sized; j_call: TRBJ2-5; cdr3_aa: CASSIDQETQYF
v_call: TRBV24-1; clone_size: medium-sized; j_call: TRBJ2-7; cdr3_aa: CATSDPWRGPEQYF
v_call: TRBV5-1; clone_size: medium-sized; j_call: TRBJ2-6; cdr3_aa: CASTLGGAAAPSGANVLTF
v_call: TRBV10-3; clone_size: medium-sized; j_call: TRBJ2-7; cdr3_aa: CATRQPAYEQYF
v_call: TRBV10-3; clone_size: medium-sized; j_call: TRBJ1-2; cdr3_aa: CAISESTRDYGYTF
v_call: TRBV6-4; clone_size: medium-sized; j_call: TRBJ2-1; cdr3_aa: CASSDTRTGSAEQFF
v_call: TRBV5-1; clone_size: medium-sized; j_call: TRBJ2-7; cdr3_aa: CASRRDSEGTEQYF
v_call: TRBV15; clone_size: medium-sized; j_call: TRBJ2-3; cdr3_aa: CATSRDRGGATDTQYF
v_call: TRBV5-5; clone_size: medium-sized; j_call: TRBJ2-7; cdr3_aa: CASSPDAPEQYF
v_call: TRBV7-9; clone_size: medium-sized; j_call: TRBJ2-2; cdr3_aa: CASSPGTVTGELFF
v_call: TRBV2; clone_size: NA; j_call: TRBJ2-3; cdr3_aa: CASSDRADTQYF
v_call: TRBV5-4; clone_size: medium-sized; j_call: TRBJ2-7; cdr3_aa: CASSWGQGASGTYEQYF
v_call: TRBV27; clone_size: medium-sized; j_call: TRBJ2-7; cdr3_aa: CASKKGLAGAIYEQYF
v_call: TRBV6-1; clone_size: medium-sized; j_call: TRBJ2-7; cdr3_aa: CASSEFSGGYEQYF
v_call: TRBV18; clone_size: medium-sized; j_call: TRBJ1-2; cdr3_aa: CASSDGAGYTF
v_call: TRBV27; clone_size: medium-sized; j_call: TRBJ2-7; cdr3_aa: CASSLDGGGSYEQYF
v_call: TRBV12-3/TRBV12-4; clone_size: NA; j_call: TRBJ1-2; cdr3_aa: CASSLEGQQGYTF
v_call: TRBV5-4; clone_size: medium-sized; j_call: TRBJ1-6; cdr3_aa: CASSLGMGSSPLHF
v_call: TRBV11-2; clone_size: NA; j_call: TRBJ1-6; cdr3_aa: CASSAQGQGGSPLHF
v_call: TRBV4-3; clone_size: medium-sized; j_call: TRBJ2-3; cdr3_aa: CASSQELAGGTDTQYF
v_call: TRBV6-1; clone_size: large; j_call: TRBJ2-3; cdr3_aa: CASSEEAGGSTDTQYF
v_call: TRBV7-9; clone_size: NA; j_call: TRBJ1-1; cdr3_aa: CAAAGRGNTEAFF
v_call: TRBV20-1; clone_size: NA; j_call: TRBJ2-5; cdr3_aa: CSAPQGLAGAYQETQYF
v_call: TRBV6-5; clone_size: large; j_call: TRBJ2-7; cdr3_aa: CASRPTDRGHGEQYF
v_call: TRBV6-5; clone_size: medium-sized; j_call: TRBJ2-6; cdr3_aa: CASSSPGGSGANVLTF
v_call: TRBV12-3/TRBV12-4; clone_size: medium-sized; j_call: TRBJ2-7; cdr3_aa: CASSPDMTYEQYF
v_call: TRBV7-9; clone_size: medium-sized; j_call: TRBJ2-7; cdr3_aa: CASSLAEASAEQYF
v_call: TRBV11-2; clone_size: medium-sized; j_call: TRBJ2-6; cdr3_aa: CASSPWTDGANVLTF
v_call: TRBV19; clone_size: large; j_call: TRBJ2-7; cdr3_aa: CASSPGQGGEQYF
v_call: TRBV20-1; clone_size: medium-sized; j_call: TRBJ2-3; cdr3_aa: CSASKGTSGDFGTDTQYF
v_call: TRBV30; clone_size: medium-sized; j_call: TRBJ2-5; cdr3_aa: CAWSRTRGSGGGQETQYF
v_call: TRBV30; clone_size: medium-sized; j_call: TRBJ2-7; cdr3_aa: CAWSSLAGVYEQYF
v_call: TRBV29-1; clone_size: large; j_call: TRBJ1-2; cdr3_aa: CSVPPTGGAGYGYTF
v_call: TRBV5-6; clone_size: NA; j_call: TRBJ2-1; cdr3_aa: CASSLGFQGWTEQFF